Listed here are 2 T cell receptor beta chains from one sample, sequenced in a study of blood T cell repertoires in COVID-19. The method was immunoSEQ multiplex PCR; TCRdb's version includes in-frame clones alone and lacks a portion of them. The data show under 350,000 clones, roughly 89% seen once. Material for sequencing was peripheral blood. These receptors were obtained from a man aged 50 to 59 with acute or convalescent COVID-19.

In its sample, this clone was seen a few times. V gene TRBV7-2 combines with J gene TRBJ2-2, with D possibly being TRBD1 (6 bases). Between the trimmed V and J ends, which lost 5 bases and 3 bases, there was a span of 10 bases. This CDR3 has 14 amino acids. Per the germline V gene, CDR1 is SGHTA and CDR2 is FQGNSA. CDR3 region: CASSLDSYTGELFF. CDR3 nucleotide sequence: TGTGCCAGCAGCCTGGACAGCTACACCGGGGAGCTGTTTTTT.

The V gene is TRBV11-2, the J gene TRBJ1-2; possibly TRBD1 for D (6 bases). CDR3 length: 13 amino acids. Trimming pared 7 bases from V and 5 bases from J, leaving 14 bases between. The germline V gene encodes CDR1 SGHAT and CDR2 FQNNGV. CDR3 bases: TGTGCCAGCAACGTGGGGGCTGGGTATGGCTACACCTTC. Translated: CASNVGAGYGYTF.